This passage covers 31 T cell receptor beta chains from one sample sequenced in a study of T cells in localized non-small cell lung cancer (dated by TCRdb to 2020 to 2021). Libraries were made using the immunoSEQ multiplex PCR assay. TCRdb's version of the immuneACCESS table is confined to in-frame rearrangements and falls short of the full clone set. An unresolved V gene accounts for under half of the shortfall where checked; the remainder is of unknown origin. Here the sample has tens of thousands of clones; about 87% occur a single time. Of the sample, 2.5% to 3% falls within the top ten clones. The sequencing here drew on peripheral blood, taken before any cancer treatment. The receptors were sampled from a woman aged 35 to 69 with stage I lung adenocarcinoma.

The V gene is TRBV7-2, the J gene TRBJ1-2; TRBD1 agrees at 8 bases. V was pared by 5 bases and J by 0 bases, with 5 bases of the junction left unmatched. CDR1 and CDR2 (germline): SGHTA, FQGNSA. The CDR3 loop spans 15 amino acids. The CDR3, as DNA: TGTGCCAGCAGCACCCAGGGGGCGACTAACTATGGCTACACCTTC. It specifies CASSTQGATNYGYTF.

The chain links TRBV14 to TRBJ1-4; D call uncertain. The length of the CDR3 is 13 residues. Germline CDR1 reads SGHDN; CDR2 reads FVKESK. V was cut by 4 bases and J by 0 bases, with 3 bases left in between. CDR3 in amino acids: CASSRATNEKLFF. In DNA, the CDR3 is TGTGCCAGCAGCCGGGCAACTAATGAAAAACTGTTTTTT.

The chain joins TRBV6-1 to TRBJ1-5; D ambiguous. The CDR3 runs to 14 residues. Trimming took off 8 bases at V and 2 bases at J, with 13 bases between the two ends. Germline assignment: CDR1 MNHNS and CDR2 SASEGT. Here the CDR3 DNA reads TGTGCCAGCGCAGAACGTGGGGGCAATCAGCCCCAGCATTTT. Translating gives CASAERGGNQPQHF.

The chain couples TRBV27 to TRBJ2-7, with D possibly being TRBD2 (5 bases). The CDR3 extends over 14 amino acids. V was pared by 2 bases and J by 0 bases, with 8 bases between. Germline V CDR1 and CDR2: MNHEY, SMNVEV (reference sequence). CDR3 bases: TGTGCCAGCAGTTTAGTAGCGTCCTCCTACGAGCAGTACTTC. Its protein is CASSLVASSYEQYF.

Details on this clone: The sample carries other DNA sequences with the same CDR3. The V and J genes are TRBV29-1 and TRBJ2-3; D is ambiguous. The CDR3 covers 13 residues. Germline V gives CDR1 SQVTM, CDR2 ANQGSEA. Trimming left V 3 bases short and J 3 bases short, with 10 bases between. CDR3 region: CSVEGLGTDTQYF. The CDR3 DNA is TGCAGCGTTGAGGGGTTAGGGACAGATACGCAGTATTTT.

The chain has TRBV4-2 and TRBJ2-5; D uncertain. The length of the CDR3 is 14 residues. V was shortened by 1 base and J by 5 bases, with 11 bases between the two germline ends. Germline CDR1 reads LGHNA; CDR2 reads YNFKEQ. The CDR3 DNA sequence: TGTGCCAGCAGCCAAGTCTTAAGGCGGGAGACCCAGTACTTC. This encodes CASSQVLRRETQYF.

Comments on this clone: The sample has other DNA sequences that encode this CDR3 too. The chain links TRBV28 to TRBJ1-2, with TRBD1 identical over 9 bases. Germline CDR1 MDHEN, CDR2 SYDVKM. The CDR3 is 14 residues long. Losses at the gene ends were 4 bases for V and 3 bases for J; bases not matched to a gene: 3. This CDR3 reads CASSSGTGYYGYTF. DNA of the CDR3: TGTGCCAGCAGTTCCGGGACAGGGTACTATGGCTACACCTTC.

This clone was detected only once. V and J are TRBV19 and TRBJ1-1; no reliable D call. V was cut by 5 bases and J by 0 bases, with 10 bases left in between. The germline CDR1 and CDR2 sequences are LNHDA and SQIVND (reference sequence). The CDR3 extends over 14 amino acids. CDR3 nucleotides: TGTGCCAGTAGTCTCTTCGGGCTGAACACTGAAGCTTTCTTT. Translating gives CASSLFGLNTEAFF.

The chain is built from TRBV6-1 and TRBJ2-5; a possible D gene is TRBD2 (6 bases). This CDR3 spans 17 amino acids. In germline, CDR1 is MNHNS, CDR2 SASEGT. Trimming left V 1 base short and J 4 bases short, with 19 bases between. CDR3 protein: CASSEEVSRGFGETQYF. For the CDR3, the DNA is TGTGCCAGCAGTGAAGAGGTATCGCGGGGTTTCGGAGAGACCCAGTACTTC.

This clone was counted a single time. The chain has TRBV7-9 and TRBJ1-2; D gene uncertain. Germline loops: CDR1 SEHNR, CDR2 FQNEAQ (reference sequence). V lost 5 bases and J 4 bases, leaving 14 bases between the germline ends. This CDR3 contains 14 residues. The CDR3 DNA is TGTGCCAGCAGCCCCACGGAGGGAATCTATGGCTACACCTTC. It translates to CASSPTEGIYGYTF.

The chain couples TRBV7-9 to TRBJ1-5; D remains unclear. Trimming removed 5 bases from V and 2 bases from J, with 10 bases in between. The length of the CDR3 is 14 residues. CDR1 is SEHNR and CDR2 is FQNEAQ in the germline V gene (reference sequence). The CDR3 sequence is CASSLSIGNQPQHF. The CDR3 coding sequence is TGTGCCAGCAGCCTGAGCATTGGCAATCAGCCCCAGCATTTT.

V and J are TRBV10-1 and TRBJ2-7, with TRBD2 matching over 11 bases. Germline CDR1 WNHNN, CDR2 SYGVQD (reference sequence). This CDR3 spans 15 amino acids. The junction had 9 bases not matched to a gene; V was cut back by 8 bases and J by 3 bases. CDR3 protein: CASSFIGTSGYEQYF. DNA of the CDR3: TGCGCCAGCTCGTTCATTGGGACTAGCGGCTACGAGCAGTACTTC.

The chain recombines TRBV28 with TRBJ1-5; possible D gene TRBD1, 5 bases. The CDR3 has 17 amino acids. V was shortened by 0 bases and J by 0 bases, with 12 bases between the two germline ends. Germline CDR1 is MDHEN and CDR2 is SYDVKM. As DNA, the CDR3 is TGTGCCAGCAGTTTATGGGGGCAGGTCTATAGCAATCAGCCCCAGCATTTT. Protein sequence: CASSLWGQVYSNQPQHF.

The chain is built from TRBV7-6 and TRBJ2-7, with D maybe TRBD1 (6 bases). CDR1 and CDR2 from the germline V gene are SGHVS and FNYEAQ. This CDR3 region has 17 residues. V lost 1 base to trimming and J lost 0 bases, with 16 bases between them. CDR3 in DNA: TGTGCCAGCAGCTTAGGGCAGGGGACCTACAGCTCCTACGAGCAGTACTTC. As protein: CASSLGQGTYSSYEQYF.

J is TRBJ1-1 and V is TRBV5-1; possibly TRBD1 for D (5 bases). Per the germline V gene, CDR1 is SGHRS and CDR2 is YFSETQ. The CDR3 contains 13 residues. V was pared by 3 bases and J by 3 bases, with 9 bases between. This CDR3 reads CASSYGGDTEAFF. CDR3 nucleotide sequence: TGCGCCAGCAGCTATGGAGGGGACACTGAAGCTTTCTTT.

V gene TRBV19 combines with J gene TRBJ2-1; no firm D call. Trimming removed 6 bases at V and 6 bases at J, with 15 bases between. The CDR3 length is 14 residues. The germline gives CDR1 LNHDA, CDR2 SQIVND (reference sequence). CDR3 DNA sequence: TGTGCCAGTAGCCTTGCAGGAGACGCCAATGAGCAGTTCTTC. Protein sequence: CASSLAGDANEQFF.

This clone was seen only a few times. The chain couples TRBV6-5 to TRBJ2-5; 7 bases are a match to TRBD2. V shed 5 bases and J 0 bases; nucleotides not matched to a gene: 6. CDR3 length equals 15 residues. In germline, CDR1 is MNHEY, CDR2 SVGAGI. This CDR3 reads CASSPREVYQETQYF. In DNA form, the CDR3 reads TGTGCCAGCAGTCCCCGGGAGGTCTACCAAGAGACCCAGTACTTC.

CDR3 bases: TGTGCCAGCAGCCCGGACAGGGGGATCCGCTACGAGCAGTACTTC. Its protein is CASSPDRGIRYEQYF. The chain combines TRBV28 with TRBJ2-7; 10 bases are shared with TRBD1. This CDR3 has 15 amino acids. Trimming at V came to 6 bases and at J to 3 bases, leaving 8 bases not matched to a gene. Germline values: CDR1 MDHEN, CDR2 SYDVKM.

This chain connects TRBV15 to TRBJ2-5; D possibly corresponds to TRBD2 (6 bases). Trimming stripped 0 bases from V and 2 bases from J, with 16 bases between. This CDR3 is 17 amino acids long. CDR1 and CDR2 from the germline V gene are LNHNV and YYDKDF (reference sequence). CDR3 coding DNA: TGTGCCACCAGCAGAGATTTGCGGGGTCCCCCGCAAGAGACCCAGTACTTC. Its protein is CATSRDLRGPPQETQYF.

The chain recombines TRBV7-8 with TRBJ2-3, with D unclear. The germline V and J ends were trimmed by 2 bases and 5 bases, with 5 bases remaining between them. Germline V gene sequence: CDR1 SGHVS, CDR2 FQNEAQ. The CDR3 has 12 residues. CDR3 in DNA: TGTGCCAGCAGCTTAAAGGGAGATACGCAGTATTTT. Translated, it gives CASSLKGDTQYF.

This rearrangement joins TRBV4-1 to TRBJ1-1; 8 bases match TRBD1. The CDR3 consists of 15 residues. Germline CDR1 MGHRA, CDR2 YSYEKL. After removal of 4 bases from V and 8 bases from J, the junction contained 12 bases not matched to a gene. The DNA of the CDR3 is TGCGCCAGCAGCCTCCGGACAGGGTCGTCTCCCGAAGCTTTCTTT. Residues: CASSLRTGSSPEAFF.

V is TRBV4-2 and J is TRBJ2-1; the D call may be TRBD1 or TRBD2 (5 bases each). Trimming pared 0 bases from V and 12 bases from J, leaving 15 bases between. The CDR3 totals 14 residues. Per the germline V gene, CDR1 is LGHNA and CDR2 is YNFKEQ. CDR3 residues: CASSQDLGRTGQFF. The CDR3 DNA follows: TGTGCCAGCAGCCAAGATCTGGGGCGGACTGGGCAGTTCTTC.

As DNA, the CDR3 is TGTGCCAGCAGCTTAGTGGCGGGAGTGGGCACAGATACGCAGTATTTT. This gives the protein CASSLVAGVGTDTQYF. This rearrangement joins TRBV7-2 to TRBJ2-3; 7 nucleotides agree with TRBD2. Germline V CDR1 and CDR2: SGHTA, FQGNSA. V lost 1 base to trimming and J lost 1 base; unmatched junction nucleotides: 5. This CDR3 is built from 16 residues.

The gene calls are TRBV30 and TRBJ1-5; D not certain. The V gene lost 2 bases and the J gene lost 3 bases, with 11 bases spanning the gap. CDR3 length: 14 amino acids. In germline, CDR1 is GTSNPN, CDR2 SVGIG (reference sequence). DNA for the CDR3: TGTGCCTGGAGTCGGGGAGGGATCAATCAGCCCCAGCATTTT. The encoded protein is CAWSRGGINQPQHF.

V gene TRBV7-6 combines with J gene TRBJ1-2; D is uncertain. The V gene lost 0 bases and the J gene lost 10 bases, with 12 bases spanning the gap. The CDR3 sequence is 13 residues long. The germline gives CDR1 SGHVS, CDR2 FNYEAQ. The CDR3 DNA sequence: TGTGCCAGCAGCTTAGCCGTGAAGGGCGACTACACCTTC. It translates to CASSLAVKGDYTF.

The chain's CDR3 is CASSDIGRGSYNEQFF. The CDR3 DNA reads as TGTGCCAGCAGCGACATCGGGAGGGGTTCCTACAATGAGCAGTTCTTC. This chain uses TRBV2 with TRBJ2-1; 8 bases agree with TRBD2. The germline V gene encodes CDR1 SNHLY and CDR2 FYNNEI. The V gene end was trimmed by 6 bases and the J gene end by 1 base; junction bases not matched to a gene: 8. The CDR3 contains 16 residues.

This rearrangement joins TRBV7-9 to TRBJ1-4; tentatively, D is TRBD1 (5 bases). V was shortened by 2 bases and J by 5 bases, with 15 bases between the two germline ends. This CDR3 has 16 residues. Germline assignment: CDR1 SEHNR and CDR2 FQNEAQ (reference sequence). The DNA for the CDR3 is TGTGCCAGCAGCTTAAGGAGGGAGGCAGGGAATGAAAAACTGTTTTTT. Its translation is CASSLRREAGNEKLFF.

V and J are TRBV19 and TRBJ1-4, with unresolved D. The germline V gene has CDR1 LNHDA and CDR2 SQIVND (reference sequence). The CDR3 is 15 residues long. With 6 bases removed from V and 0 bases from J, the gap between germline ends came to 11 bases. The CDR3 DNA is TGTGCCAGTAGCCGCAGCCCCTCAACTAATGAAAAACTGTTTTTT. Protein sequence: CASSRSPSTNEKLFF.

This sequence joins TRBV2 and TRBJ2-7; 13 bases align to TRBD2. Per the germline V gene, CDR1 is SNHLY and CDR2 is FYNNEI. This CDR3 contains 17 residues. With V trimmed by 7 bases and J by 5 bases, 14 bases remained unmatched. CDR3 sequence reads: CASKGLAGTLSVNEQYF. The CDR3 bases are TGTGCCAGCAAGGGACTAGCGGGAACACTATCTGTTAACGAGCAGTACTTC. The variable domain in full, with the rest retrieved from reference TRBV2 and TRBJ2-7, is EPEVTQTPSHQVTQMGQEVILRCVPISNHLYFYWYRQILGQKVEFLVSFYNNEISEKSEIFDDQFSVERPDGSNFTLKIRSTKLEDSAMYFCASKGLAGTLSVNEQYFGPGTRLTVT.

CDR3 loop: CASSPRMGGGTEAFF. CDR3 nucleotide sequence: TGTGCCAGCAGCCCCCGTATGGGGGGCGGAACTGAAGCTTTCTTT. The rearrangement links TRBV6-1 to TRBJ1-1, with TRBD1 as a possible D gene (6 bases). The CDR3 runs 15 residues. The V and J ends lost 6 bases and 5 bases respectively, with 19 bases between them. CDR1 and CDR2 from the germline V gene are MNHNS and SASEGT.

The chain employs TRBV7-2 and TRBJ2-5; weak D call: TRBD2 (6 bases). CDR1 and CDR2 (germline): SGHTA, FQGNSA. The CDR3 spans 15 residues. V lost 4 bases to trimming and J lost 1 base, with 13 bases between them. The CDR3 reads CASSSSAGLQETQYF. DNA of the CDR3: TGTGCCAGCAGCTCCAGTGCGGGACTCCAAGAGACCCAGTACTTC.